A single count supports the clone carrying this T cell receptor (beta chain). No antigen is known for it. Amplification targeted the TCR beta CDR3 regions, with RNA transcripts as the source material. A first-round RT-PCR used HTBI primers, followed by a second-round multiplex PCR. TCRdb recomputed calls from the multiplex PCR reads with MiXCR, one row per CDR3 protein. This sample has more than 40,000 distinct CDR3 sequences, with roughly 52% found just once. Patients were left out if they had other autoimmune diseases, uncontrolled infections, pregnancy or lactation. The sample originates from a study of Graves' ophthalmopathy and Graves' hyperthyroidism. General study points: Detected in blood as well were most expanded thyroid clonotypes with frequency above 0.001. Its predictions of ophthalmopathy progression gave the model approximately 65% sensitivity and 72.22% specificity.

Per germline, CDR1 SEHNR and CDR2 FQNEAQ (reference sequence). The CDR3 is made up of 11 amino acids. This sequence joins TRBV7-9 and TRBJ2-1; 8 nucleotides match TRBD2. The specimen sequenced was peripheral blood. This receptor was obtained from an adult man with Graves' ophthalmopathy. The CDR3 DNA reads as TGTGCTAGCGGGAACTACAATGAGCAGTTCTTC. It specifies CASGNYNEQFF.